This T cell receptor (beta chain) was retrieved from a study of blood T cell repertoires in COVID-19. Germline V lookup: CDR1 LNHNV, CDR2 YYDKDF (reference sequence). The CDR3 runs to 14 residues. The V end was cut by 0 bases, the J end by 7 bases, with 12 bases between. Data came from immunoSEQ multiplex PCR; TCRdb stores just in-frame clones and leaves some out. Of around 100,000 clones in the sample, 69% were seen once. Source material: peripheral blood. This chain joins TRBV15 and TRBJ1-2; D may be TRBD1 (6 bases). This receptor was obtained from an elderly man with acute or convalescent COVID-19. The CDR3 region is CATSRDVDRRGYTF. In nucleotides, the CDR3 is TGTGCCACCAGCAGAGATGTAGACAGGCGTGGCTACACCTTC.